Shown below are 15 T cell receptor beta chains from a single sample sequenced in a study of cytomegalovirus exposure and HLA in healthy donors (dated by TCRdb to between 2016 and 2019). Preparation of the library involved the immunoSEQ multiplex PCR assay. The source is immuneACCESS, and TCRdb retained only in-frame sequences with V and J called. Part of the clones is not carried over; for the studies checked, unresolved V genes explain less than half of this, and the remainder is unexplained. Across this sample there are around 150,000 clones, with roughly 88% seen only once. Around 8% of the sample is in the top ten clones. The sequencing input was PBMCs. Source of these receptors: a woman between 18 and 29 years old in good health and CMV-seropositive.

The chain employs TRBV6-5 and TRBJ1-3; 7 bases agree with TRBD1. The germline V gene encodes CDR1 MNHEY and CDR2 SVGAGI. This CDR3 contains 13 residues. V trimming: 6 bases; J trimming: 3 bases; junction bases outside the gene matches: 2. CDR3 bases: TGTGCCAGCAGAAGGGGGCATGGAAACACCATATATTTT. Its translation: CASRRGHGNTIYF.

This clone was counted a single time. The rearrangement uses TRBV7-2 and TRBJ2-7; TRBD2 aligns across 8 bases. Germline CDR1 and CDR2: SGHTA and FQGNSA. The CDR3 contains 16 residues. J gave up 3 bases and V 1 base, and 8 bases lay outside the gene matches. The CDR3 reads CASSLVSRGGYYEQYF. In nucleotides, the CDR3 is TGTGCCAGCAGCTTAGTGAGTCGGGGGGGGTACTACGAGCAGTACTTC.

The chain employs TRBV6-5 and TRBJ1-6; D remains unclear. CDR3 length: 15 residues. V dropped 6 bases and J dropped 7 bases, with 16 bases sitting between them. Germline values: CDR1 MNHEY, CDR2 SVGAGI. The CDR3 loop reads CASSRGRMVNSPLHF. The CDR3 coding sequence is TGTGCCAGCAGCCGGGGAAGAATGGTAAATTCACCCCTCCACTTT.

The CDR3 region is CASSTTGQGPQETQYF. The CDR3 DNA follows: TGTGCCAGCAGCACGACCGGACAGGGCCCACAAGAGACCCAGTACTTC. The chain employs TRBV21-1 and TRBJ2-5; the tabulated D call, TRBD1, remains unverified against the DNA. TRBV21-1 represents a pseudogene. This CDR3 spans 16 amino acids.

The chain links TRBV6-6 to TRBJ1-1; D remains ambiguous. Germline CDR1 MNHNY, CDR2 SVGAGI (reference sequence). The CDR3 is 15 amino acids. The V gene lost 0 bases and the J gene lost 0 bases, with 8 bases spanning the gap. CDR3 sequence: CASSYSNLLNTEAFF. CDR3 sequence (DNA): TGTGCCAGCAGTTACTCTAATCTATTGAACACTGAAGCTTTCTTT.

The CDR3 nucleotides are TGTGCCAGCAGCTTAGATAAGAGAGGGAGCGGCTACACCTTC. Its protein product is CASSLDKRGSGYTF. The rearrangement uses TRBV11-3 and TRBJ1-2; unclear D gene. V lost 0 bases and J lost 8, with 13 bases in between. The CDR3 is 14 amino acids. Germline V gene sequence: CDR1 SGHNT, CDR2 YENEEA.

V is TRBV30 and J is TRBJ2-5, with D hard to call. V lost 1 base and J lost 7, with 13 bases in between. CDR1 and CDR2 (germline): GTSNPN, SVGIG (reference sequence). This CDR3 comprises 13 residues. The CDR3 is CAWSAGRIGTQYF. CDR3 sequence (DNA): TGTGCCTGGAGTGCAGGCAGGATCGGGACCCAGTACTTC.

CDR3 DNA sequence: TGTGCCAGCAGTGGATCCAGGGAAGCTAATGAAAAACTGTTTTTT. Encoded protein: CASSGSREANEKLFF. The chain is built from TRBV25-1 and TRBJ1-4, with D perhaps matching TRBD1 (5 bases). Between the trimmed V and J ends, which lost 4 bases and 3 bases, there was a span of 12 bases. The CDR3 has 15 amino acids. The germline CDR1 and CDR2 sequences are MGHDK and SYGVNS.

The chain couples TRBV6-1 to TRBJ1-5; no reliable D call. From germline, CDR1 is MNHNS and CDR2 SASEGT. The CDR3 totals 14 residues. Trimming took off 6 bases at V and 3 bases at J, with 12 bases between the two ends. CDR3 loop: CASRGEFPNQPQHF. The CDR3 bases are TGTGCCAGCAGGGGAGAATTTCCCAATCAGCCCCAGCATTTT.

The V and J genes are TRBV7-6 and TRBJ2-3; the match to TRBD2 covers 8 bases. Trimming at V came to 0 bases and at J to 5 bases, leaving 7 bases not matched to a gene. This CDR3 is built from 16 residues. Germline CDR1 reads SGHVS; CDR2 reads FNYEAQ. DNA of the CDR3: TGTGCCAGCAGCTTAGCCTCCCGACTAGCGAGAGATACGCAGTATTTT. It specifies CASSLASRLARDTQYF. Combining the CDR3 with reference TRBV7-6 and TRBJ2-3 gives the whole variable domain GAGVSQSPRYKVTKRGQDVALRCDPISGHVSLYWYRQALGQGPEFLTYFNYEAQQDKSGLPNDRFSAERPEGSISTLTIQRTEQRDSAMYRCASSLASRLARDTQYFGPGTRLTVL.

This chain joins TRBV6-1 and TRBJ2-7; no clear D gene. CDR1 is MNHNS, CDR2 SASEGT, per germline. This CDR3 region has 13 residues. Trimming shortened V by 8 bases and J by 3 bases, and 14 bases separated the two germline ends. The CDR3 bases are TGTGCCAGCCGCCGGGTCCTCGACTACGAGCAGTACTTC. Its translation is CASRRVLDYEQYF.

This chain joins TRBV11-3 and TRBJ2-5; 7 nucleotides align to TRBD2. The CDR3 has 15 amino acids. The ends lost 6 bases at V and 5 bases at J; junction bases unmatched: 12. CDR1 is SGHNT, CDR2 YENEEA, per germline. The CDR3 DNA reads TGTGCCAGCAGTTATAGCGTTGGGGGAGGGGAGACCCAGTACTTC. Residues: CASSYSVGGGETQYF.

The V and J genes are TRBV19 and TRBJ1-6, with D perhaps matching TRBD1 (6 bases). Germline V lookup: CDR1 LNHDA, CDR2 SQIVND (reference sequence). The CDR3 spans 14 residues. V was shortened by 3 bases and J by 8 bases, with 11 bases between the two germline ends. The CDR3, as DNA: TGTGCCAGTAGTATCACAGGGATGCATTCACCCCTCCACTTT. Translation gives CASSITGMHSPLHF. Full variable domain (missing parts from reference TRBV19 and TRBJ1-6): DGGITQSPKYLFRKEGQNVTLSCEQNLNHDAMYWYRQDPGQGLRLIYYSQIVNDFQKGDIAEGYSVSREKKESFPLTVTSAQKNPTAFYLCASSITGMHSPLHFGNGTRLTVT.

The gene calls are TRBV5-4 and TRBJ2-7; 7 bases align to TRBD1. Germline trimming cut 0 bases from V and 6 bases from J; bases unmatched to any gene: 15. Germline V lookup: CDR1 SGHNT, CDR2 YYREEE (reference sequence). The CDR3 consists of 17 residues. The CDR3 DNA is TGTGCCAGCAGCTTGGGCCTGACGGGACAGCGTTTGGGCGAGCAGTACTTC. This encodes CASSLGLTGQRLGEQYF.

The gene calls are TRBV2 and TRBJ2-1; possible D gene TRBD1, 5 bases. Trimming shortened V by 6 bases and J by 0 bases, and 12 bases separated the two germline ends. This CDR3 is built from 15 residues. The germline CDR1 and CDR2 sequences are SNHLY and FYNNEI. CDR3 protein: CASRSPTDSYNEQFF. The DNA of the CDR3 is TGTGCCAGCAGGAGCCCGACAGACTCCTACAATGAGCAGTTCTTC. The whole variable domain, filled in from reference TRBV2 and TRBJ2-1, reads EPEVTQTPSHQVTQMGQEVILRCVPISNHLYFYWYRQILGQKVEFLVSFYNNEISEKSEIFDDQFSVERPDGSNFTLKIRSTKLEDSAMYFCASRSPTDSYNEQFFGPGTRLTVL.